Listed below are T cell receptor beta chains from one sample, sequenced in a study of blood T cells in healthy people across ages. TCRdb independently ran MiXCR on the 5' RACE reads; one entry per CDR3 protein. The table lists hundreds of thousands of distinct CDR3 sequences, 20% to 30% of them singletons. The same sample was also studied in work on T cells of mothers and their children.

Material for sequencing was blood. These receptors were obtained from a boy under 18 in good health. Both conserved end residues are part of each CDR3.

v_call	j_call	cdr3_aa
TRBV29-1	TRBJ1-1	CSAITPGNEAFF
TRBV28	TRBJ2-7	CASTGLGPYEQYF
TRBV29-1	TRBJ2-7	CSIRIGTGAYEQYF
TRBV6-1	TRBJ1-6	CASGAAHNSPLHF
TRBV15	NA	CATSRVDGPRRDEQYF
TRBV10-1	TRBJ2-6	CASYAGVTGRGANVLTF
TRBV20-1	TRBJ1-5	CSARPGTGAKPQHF
TRBV6-1	TRBJ2-7	CASSPVGTSGSYEQYF
TRBV3-1	TRBJ2-5	CASSQDRSGGAGETQYF
TRBV15	TRBJ2-3	CATSRVGPGAQYF
TRBV5-5	TRBJ1-3	CASSGDLFSGNTIYF
TRBV6-1	TRBJ2-1	CASSRFQGTNEQFF
TRBV13	TRBJ1-5	CASSRRQGSNQPQHF
TRBV6-6	NA	CASSAGGHEQFF
TRBV11-2	TRBJ2-5	CASSQNPGETQYF
TRBV6-5	TRBJ1-1	CASSYRMNTEAFF
TRBV15	TRBJ1-5	CATSLPGARQPQHF
TRBV7-3	TRBJ1-1	CASSPGPGGTEAFF
TRBV28	NA	CASSFSQYNEQFF
TRBV7-9	TRBJ1-2	CASSLEQIGYTF
TRBV20-1	TRBJ2-1	CSARDPLAGQGEQFF
TRBV6-2/TRBV6-3	NA	CASSGGTVLSYEQYF
TRBV13	TRBJ2-7	CASSLEGGGHYEQYF
TRBV5-5	TRBJ2-7	CASSFSDRDYEQYF
TRBV5-1	NA	CASRRGLALSYEQYF
TRBV10-3	TRBJ2-7	CAISEATREEQYF
TRBV12-3/TRBV12-4	TRBJ1-2	CASPLMRLYGYTF
TRBV7-9	NA	CASSLAQGTEQYF
TRBV4-1	TRBJ2-5	CASSWLGGTAQETQYF
TRBV6-5	NA	CASRAGRNEQYF
TRBV25-1	TRBJ1-1	CASSWGGTVRTEAFF
TRBV20-1	TRBJ2-3	CSALNSGADTQYF
TRBV27	TRBJ2-7	CASSPLLTGNGKQYF
TRBV20-1	TRBJ2-7	CSARDGTSGFYEQYF
TRBV20-1	TRBJ1-2	CSQRPQGAPNYGYTF
TRBV9	TRBJ2-7	CASSVDLLPYEQYF
TRBV5-1	TRBJ2-4	CASSLEAGGYIQYF
TRBV15	TRBJ2-7	CATSRDGGTGLEQYF
TRBV20-1	TRBJ2-3	CSATHGDTQYF
TRBV4-1	TRBJ2-1	CASSQAPWGAYNEQFF
TRBV5-1	TRBJ1-2	CASSLNRGGGELNYTF
TRBV9	TRBJ1-3	CASSVAALSGNTIYF
TRBV5-1	TRBJ2-5	CASSLPWAQETQYF
TRBV4-2	TRBJ2-5	CASSLLADQETQYF
TRBV20-1	TRBJ1-2	CSAPDGAWSDGYTF